The next 20 T cell receptor beta chains were all read from a single sample in a study of blood T cell repertoires in COVID-19. TCRdb's table, derived via immunoSEQ multiplex PCR, lists solely in-frame clones and lacks some. Here the sample spans around 250,000 clones, 90% to 95% being singletons. Input material: PBMCs or T cells enriched from blood (not recorded which). Receptor source: a human donor in a cohort exposed to, infected with or recovered from COVID-19 (not recorded which). The donor label of this sample is uncertain.

The chain carries TRBV7-3 and TRBJ1-2; possibly TRBD1 for D (5 bases). Deletions cut 5 bases from V and 3 bases from J, with 16 bases between. This CDR3 is 15 amino acids long. The germline V gene has CDR1 SGHTA and CDR2 FQGTGA. CDR3 region: CASSLIGTGDYGYTF. In DNA form, the CDR3 reads TGTGCCAGCAGCCTCATTGGGACGGGAGACTATGGCTACACCTTC.

The rearrangement joins TRBV6-5 to TRBJ1-6; D perhaps matches TRBD1 (6 bases). The CDR3 runs to 14 residues. V lost 2 bases to trimming and J lost 8 bases, with 10 bases between them. CDR1 and CDR2 from the germline V gene are MNHEY and SVGAGI. Here the CDR3 reads CASSYGGAYSPLHF. CDR3 coding DNA: TGTGCCAGCAGTTACGGGGGCGCTTATTCACCCCTCCACTTT.

The rearrangement links TRBV2 to TRBJ2-7; TRBD1 is a possible D gene (5 bases). This CDR3 has 15 amino acids. Germline V gene sequence: CDR1 SNHLY, CDR2 FYNNEI. The V gene lost 0 bases and the J gene lost 4 bases, with 13 bases spanning the gap. Here the CDR3 reads CASSEADSPGYEQYF. The CDR3 coding sequence is TGTGCCAGCAGTGAAGCTGACAGCCCGGGTTACGAGCAGTACTTC. The full variable domain, with the rest looked up from reference TRBV2 and TRBJ2-7, is EPEVTQTPSHQVTQMGQEVILRCVPISNHLYFYWYRQILGQKVEFLVSFYNNEISEKSEIFDDQFSVERPDGSNFTLKIRSTKLEDSAMYFCASSEADSPGYEQYFGPGTRLTVT.

The chain has TRBV2 and TRBJ2-1; 14 bases align to TRBD2. The germline V gene has CDR1 SNHLY and CDR2 FYNNEI. The J segment lost 0 bases and the V segment lost 6 bases, leaving 4 bases of the junction unmatched. CDR3 length: 17 amino acids. CDR3: CASSRLAGGSSYNEQFF. In nucleotides, the CDR3 is TGTGCCAGCAGCCGACTAGCGGGGGGGAGCTCCTACAATGAGCAGTTCTTC.

V gene TRBV5-1 combines with J gene TRBJ2-2, with TRBD1 matching 10 bases. The CDR3 totals 13 residues. Germline trimming cut 9 bases from V and 5 bases from J; bases unmatched to any gene: 4. Germline V CDR1 and CDR2: SGHRS, YFSETQ. The CDR3 sequence: CATRDRGTGELFF. Here the CDR3 DNA reads TGCGCCACCAGGGACAGGGGTACCGGGGAGCTGTTTTTT.

Only a few counts were recorded for this clone. The rearrangement joins TRBV6-1 to TRBJ2-1; the D gene is possibly TRBD2 (6 bases). This CDR3 has 15 amino acids. Between the trimmed V and J ends, which lost 3 bases and 4 bases, there was a span of 13 bases. CDR1 is MNHNS, CDR2 SASEGT, per germline. CDR3 DNA: TGTGCCAGCAGTGAGACGGGGACTTTATACAATGAGCAGTTCTTC. Its protein is CASSETGTLYNEQFF.

J is TRBJ2-7 and V is TRBV7-8; possibly TRBD2 for D (5 bases). Trimming took 5 bases from V and 6 from J, leaving 14 bases between them. Germline V gives CDR1 SGHVS, CDR2 FQNEAQ. CDR3 length equals 13 residues. In DNA form, the CDR3 reads TGTGCCAGCAGCCTATCCACAGCGGCCGAGCAGTACTTC. Translation gives CASSLSTAAEQYF.

CDR3 protein: CASCADVASSYEQYF. DNA for the CDR3: TGTGCCAGCTGCGCAGACGTGGCTAGCTCCTACGAGCAGTACTTC. The chain links TRBV2 to TRBJ2-7; D uncertain. V dropped 8 bases and J dropped 0 bases, with 17 bases sitting between them. This CDR3 is 15 amino acids long. Looked up from germline, CDR1 is SNHLY and CDR2 is FYNNEI.

V gene TRBV6-1 combines with J gene TRBJ1-2; D might be TRBD1 (5 bases). Trimming took 2 bases from V and 7 from J, leaving 17 bases between them. The germline CDR1 and CDR2 sequences are MNHNS and SASEGT. This CDR3 contains 15 residues. The CDR3 loop reads CASSELAGPASGYTF. CDR3 nucleotides: TGTGCCAGCAGTGAATTAGCAGGGCCGGCCTCTGGCTACACCTTC.

The V call is TRBV9, the J call TRBJ2-3; 9 bases line up with TRBD2. The CDR3 has 15 amino acids. V trimming: 4 bases; J trimming: 4 bases; junction bases outside the gene matches: 7. The germline V gene encodes CDR1 SGDLS and CDR2 YYNGEE. The CDR3 spells CASSPGLALPDTQYF. The CDR3 region has the DNA TGTGCCAGCAGCCCAGGACTAGCGTTGCCAGATACGCAGTATTTT.

This clone was picked up a small number of times. This chain uses TRBV5-4 with TRBJ2-1; 9 positions match TRBD1. This CDR3 region has 15 residues. V shed 4 bases and J 4 bases; nucleotides not matched to a gene: 6. Germline V gene lookup returns CDR1 SGHNT and CDR2 YYREEE (reference sequence). CDR3 sequence reads: CASSGTGILYNEQFF. The CDR3 DNA is TGTGCCAGCAGCGGGACAGGGATCCTTTACAATGAGCAGTTCTTC.

The chain couples TRBV5-4 to TRBJ1-1, with D uncertain. The CDR3 covers 13 residues. CDR1 SGHNT and CDR2 YYREEE come from the germline V gene (reference sequence). Trimming pared 4 bases from V and 7 bases from J, leaving 14 bases between. The CDR3 nucleotides read TGTGCCAGCAGCCGGGCCGACGGGGTTGAAGCTTTCTTT. Translation gives CASSRADGVEAFF.

The table lists this clone with a few counts. The rearrangement uses TRBV10-1 and TRBJ1-2, with a tentative D call TRBD1 (6 bases). The CDR3 is 14 amino acids. Between the trimmed V and J ends, which lost 4 bases and 9 bases, there was a span of 18 bases. Germline V CDR1 and CDR2: WNHNN, SYGVQD (reference sequence). For the CDR3, the DNA is TGCGCCAGCAGTGCAGACAGGCCCCTAGTGTGCTACACCTTC. This encodes CASSADRPLVCYTF.

The V gene is TRBV5-4, the J gene TRBJ2-5; the match to TRBD1 covers 8 bases. The germline CDR1 and CDR2 sequences are SGHNT and YYREEE (reference sequence). With 4 bases clipped from V and 1 base from J, the junction kept 6 bases outside the gene matches. This CDR3 has 15 residues. The CDR3 is CASSGIGQGQETQYF. The DNA of the CDR3 is TGTGCCAGCAGCGGGATCGGACAGGGCCAAGAGACCCAGTACTTC.

The chain carries TRBV5-1 and TRBJ2-7; D is unclear. The CDR3 sequence is 13 residues long. Per the germline V gene, CDR1 is SGHRS and CDR2 is YFSETQ. Trimming left V 5 bases short and J 0 bases short, with 9 bases between. DNA of the CDR3: TGCGCCAGCAGAGCAGCGAGCTCCTACGAGCAGTACTTC. Residues: CASRAASSYEQYF.

This clone was counted a single time. The rearrangement joins TRBV19 to TRBJ1-6, with no clear D. The germline V and J ends were trimmed by 5 bases and 3 bases, with 5 bases remaining between them. The length of the CDR3 is 13 residues. Germline loops: CDR1 LNHDA, CDR2 SQIVND (reference sequence). The CDR3 loop reads CASSANYNSPLHF. As DNA, the CDR3 is TGTGCCAGTAGTGCGAACTATAATTCACCCCTCCACTTT.

The J gene is TRBJ2-7, the V gene TRBV30; TRBD1 aligns across 9 bases. The germline CDR1 and CDR2 sequences are GTSNPN and SVGIG (reference sequence). Trimming at V came to 3 bases and at J to 2 bases, leaving 5 bases not matched to a gene. This CDR3 is 14 amino acids long. In DNA, the CDR3 is TGTGCCTGGAGAGGCGGACAGGGGACCTACGAGCAGTACTTC. It codes for CAWRGGQGTYEQYF.

This rearrangement joins TRBV10-3 to TRBJ2-1; TRBD2 matches 9 bases. The CDR3 spans 12 residues. With 10 bases clipped from V and 9 bases from J, the junction kept 7 bases outside the gene matches. Germline loops: CDR1 ENHRY, CDR2 SYGVKD. This CDR3 reads CATAGGLFEQFF. The CDR3 nucleotides read TGTGCCACCGCGGGGGGGCTTTTTGAGCAGTTCTTC.

The gene calls are TRBV14 and TRBJ1-4, with D maybe TRBD1 (5 bases). V was trimmed by 3 bases and J by 8 bases, leaving 16 bases between them. Looked up from germline, CDR1 is SGHDN and CDR2 is FVKESK. The CDR3 covers 15 residues. CDR3 in DNA: TGTGCCAGCAGCCAGACCCAGGGTCTGAACGAAAAACTGTTTTTT. Amino acids: CASSQTQGLNEKLFF.

This chain uses TRBV3-1 (or the pseudogene TRBV3-2) with TRBJ2-7; D gene ambiguous. CDR1 is LGHDT, CDR2 YNNKEL, per germline (reference sequence). CDR3 length equals 13 residues. Trimming took 4 bases from V and 3 from J, leaving 10 bases between them. In nucleotides, the CDR3 is TGTGCCAGCAGCCTGAGGAAGATCTACGAGCAGTACTTC. Amino acid sequence: CASSLRKIYEQYF.